The rows below give T cell receptor beta chains drawn from one sample of a study of blood T cell repertoires in COVID-19. TCRdb's copy holds only in-frame clones and misses some; the assay was immunoSEQ multiplex PCR. The repertoire holds more than 200,000 clones, with around 83% as singletons. The source material was peripheral blood. These receptors all stem from a woman aged 50 to 65 with acute or convalescent COVID-19. Both conserved end residues are part of each CDR3.

v_call	j_call	cdr3_aa
TRBV10-3	TRBJ1-6	CATRDSNSPLHF
TRBV27	TRBJ2-5	CASSRLGGGETQYF
TRBV29-1	TRBJ1-2	CSVERDRAIYGYTF
TRBV28	TRBJ1-2	CASKVREGLAF
TRBV7-2	TRBJ2-7	CASSKPGQALSYEQYF
TRBV5-4	TRBJ2-1	CASSSGGLAGDNEQFF
TRBV11-2	TRBJ2-3	CASSLRGTISTDTQYF
TRBV1	TRBJ2-4	CTSSQDGTGRNIQYF
TRBV19	TRBJ2-3	CASSLAWRPVDTQYF
TRBV27	TRBJ2-3	CASSLSWGPDTDTQYF
TRBV7-2	TRBJ2-7	CASSPDRGYEQYF
TRBV28	TRBJ2-7	CASSLRYEQYF
TRBV28	TRBJ1-3	CASSPPEQGKPPSGNTIYF
TRBV6-4	TRBJ2-5	CASSRHAGETQYF
TRBV2	TRBJ2-5	CASSDGAGGKRETQYF
TRBV29-1	TRBJ2-5	CSVDRLGETQYF
TRBV5-5	TRBJ2-5	CASSFQRGLETQYF
TRBV18	TRBJ2-1	CASSPRGWTSGYNEQFF
TRBV11-2	TRBJ2-7	CASSRHWDRGSYEQYF
TRBV9	TRBJ2-1	CASSVPLSGTHSYNEQFF
TRBV7-7	TRBJ2-5	CASSLAQYSPSGRAETQYF
TRBV7-3	TRBJ2-7	CASSRGQGYEQYF
TRBV6-5	TRBJ2-7	CASTGWVADSLEQYF